This T cell receptor (beta chain) was recorded in a study of siplizumab effects on memory and regulatory T cells. The study, taken as a whole, reports: Of the alloreactive clones, only a minor fraction mapped to unstimulated subsets. Naive versus memory phenotype went unassigned for roughly 80-96% of proliferating CD4+ or CD8+ clones. Apparently more diverse than memory cells, naive T cells also seemed major alloresponse contributors.

Germline CDR1 reads LGHNA; CDR2 reads YSLEER. V was clipped by 1 base and J by 12 bases, with 18 bases between them. The CDR3 consists of 14 residues. Assay: immunoSEQ multiplex PCR; the TCRdb copy retains only in-frame clones and omits some. Of about 100,000 clones listed, about nine tenths are singletons. Only one count was recorded for this clone. Its antigen remains unknown. This TCR was sampled from a human donor in good health. The chain has TRBV4-3 and TRBJ1-1; weak D call: TRBD1 (5 bases). Source material: CD4+ T cells sorted from blood. The CDR3 DNA sequence: TGCGCCAGCAGCCAAGTGGGAGGGGAGGGACGACCTTTCTTT. The encoded protein is CASSQVGGEGRPFF.